This T cell receptor (beta chain) was sequenced during a study of cytomegalovirus exposure and HLA in healthy donors. Findings and caveats of the study: Immune exposure data for these donors was limited to CMV serostatus. It emerged from a later analysis that several of the most significant clusters appeared to be linked to common viral pathogens.

PCR amplification relied on 60 Vbeta primers (plus 13 Jbeta primers). Sequenced by immunoSEQ multiplex PCR; TCRdb stores in-frame clones only, minus some. In the table there are some 78,000 clones, roughly three quarters of which are singletons. In its sample, this clone was seen a few times. The antigen remains undetermined. This receptor was taken from a woman in her forties or fifties in good health and CMV-seropositive. Sequencing input: PBMCs.

CDR3 sequence: CASSEAPGTGGETQYF. As DNA, the CDR3 is TGTGCCAGCAGTGAAGCTCCCGGGACAGGGGGAGAAACCCAGTACTTC. The chain employs TRBV6-1 and TRBJ2-5; 11 nucleotides match TRBD1. Trimming took 0 bases from V and 8 from J; bases not matched to a gene: 8. The germline gives CDR1 MNHNS, CDR2 SASEGT. This CDR3 is 16 amino acids long.